The rows below give T cell receptor beta chains drawn from one sample of a study of blood T cell repertoires in COVID-19. Sequencing used immunoSEQ multiplex PCR; TCRdb keeps in-frame clones, though not all of them. The sample shows fewer than 350,000 clones, roughly 85% of them seen only once. Sequencing was performed on PBMCs or T cells enriched from blood (not recorded which). These receptor sequences come from a woman aged 50 to 65 who had recovered from COVID-19. CDR3s include the opening cysteine and the closing phenylalanine or tryptophan. Fields, in order: CDR3 length, V gene, D gene, CDR3 protein. A D gene is named only where the DNA matches it firmly.

CDR3 length: 14
V gene: TRBV6-1
D gene: -
CDR3 protein: CASSEGLGPYEQYF

CDR3 length: 18
V gene: TRBV5-1
D gene: TRBD1
CDR3 protein: CASSPSPGQELSGNTIYF

CDR3 length: 14
V gene: TRBV7-9
D gene: -
CDR3 protein: CASSPGGGGGELFF

CDR3 length: 18
V gene: TRBV4-1
D gene: -
CDR3 protein: CASSQDMRQYKANYGYTF

CDR3 length: 12
V gene: TRBV5-5
D gene: -
CDR3 protein: CASSSGITEAFF

CDR3 length: 20
V gene: TRBV10-1
D gene: TRBD1
CDR3 protein: CASSNPVFPDGTGHTDTQYF

CDR3 length: 15
V gene: TRBV5-1
D gene: -
CDR3 protein: CASSLSGQTNYGYTF

CDR3 length: 12
V gene: TRBV30
D gene: -
CDR3 protein: CAWSLWGLEQYF

CDR3 length: 15
V gene: TRBV28
D gene: -
CDR3 protein: CASRPTRGGLGGYTF

CDR3 length: 13
V gene: TRBV7-2
D gene: -
CDR3 protein: CASRNSGGETQYF

CDR3 length: 15
V gene: TRBV7-7
D gene: -
CDR3 protein: CASSPSVQNTGELFF

CDR3 length: 14
V gene: TRBV3-1/TRBV3-2
D gene: TRBD1
CDR3 protein: CASSWTGLNTEAFF

CDR3 length: 15
V gene: TRBV5-1
D gene: TRBD1
CDR3 protein: CASSLGDSVNEKLFF

CDR3 length: 16
V gene: TRBV4-1
D gene: TRBD1
CDR3 protein: CASSQESRDRGHEQYF

CDR3 length: 14
V gene: TRBV4-1
D gene: TRBD1
CDR3 protein: CASSPRTGGQPQHF

CDR3 length: 15
V gene: TRBV11-2
D gene: TRBD2
CDR3 protein: CASRGGLARNYEQYF

CDR3 length: 16
V gene: TRBV15
D gene: -
CDR3 protein: CATSRANQGTGEKLFF

CDR3 length: 14
V gene: TRBV30
D gene: -
CDR3 protein: CAWSDLGGNQPQHF

CDR3 length: 15
V gene: TRBV6-5
D gene: -
CDR3 protein: CASSFGRAPREKLFF

CDR3 length: 14
V gene: TRBV28
D gene: -
CDR3 protein: CASRATGGSYEQYF

CDR3 length: 16
V gene: TRBV4-2
D gene: -
CDR3 protein: CASSQDLSYMNTEAFF

CDR3 length: 13
V gene: TRBV6-5
D gene: -
CDR3 protein: CASTRQETGELFF

CDR3 length: 20
V gene: TRBV6-2/TRBV6-3
D gene: TRBD2
CDR3 protein: CASSYSGLAGGTSSYNEQFF

CDR3 length: 17
V gene: TRBV13
D gene: -
CDR3 protein: CASSLGALRGIGTEAFF

CDR3 length: 13
V gene: TRBV29-1
D gene: TRBD1
CDR3 protein: CSVGQGDGQPQHF

CDR3 length: 14
V gene: TRBV5-4
D gene: TRBD1
CDR3 protein: CASSSQGAGETQYF

CDR3 length: 15
V gene: TRBV7-8
D gene: TRBD2
CDR3 protein: CASTLGDSGTYEQYF

CDR3 length: 17
V gene: TRBV24-1
D gene: TRBD2
CDR3 protein: CATSGTSGADWTDTQYF

CDR3 length: 17
V gene: TRBV30
D gene: -
CDR3 protein: CAWSPFFDRDTAYEQYF

CDR3 length: 17
V gene: TRBV2
D gene: TRBD2
CDR3 protein: CASTQSSGRSSQETQYF

CDR3 length: 14
V gene: TRBV5-4
D gene: -
CDR3 protein: CASSFGTKPYEQYF

CDR3 length: 13
V gene: TRBV7-2
D gene: -
CDR3 protein: CASSTGSRWPQHF

CDR3 length: 14
V gene: TRBV7-9
D gene: TRBD1
CDR3 protein: CASSIGQADSPLHF

CDR3 length: 14
V gene: TRBV3-1/TRBV3-2
D gene: TRBD1
CDR3 protein: CASSADRGHSPLHF

CDR3 length: 15
V gene: TRBV6-5
D gene: TRBD2
CDR3 protein: CAIPSRTSRTGELFF

CDR3 length: 13
V gene: TRBV2
D gene: -
CDR3 protein: CASSVTRQRGYTF

CDR3 length: 13
V gene: TRBV7-3
D gene: -
CDR3 protein: CASSLTRSTEAFF

CDR3 length: 17
V gene: TRBV9
D gene: TRBD1
CDR3 protein: CASSVAIGTGIQETQYF

CDR3 length: 14
V gene: TRBV3-1/TRBV3-2
D gene: -
CDR3 protein: CASSQGAMNTEAFF

CDR3 length: 14
V gene: TRBV4-3
D gene: -
CDR3 protein: CASSQEHLYNEQFF

CDR3 length: 13
V gene: TRBV19
D gene: TRBD1
CDR3 protein: CATRDRANQPQHF

CDR3 length: 15
V gene: TRBV6-5
D gene: TRBD2
CDR3 protein: CASSSNRLGGETQYF

CDR3 length: 16
V gene: TRBV30
D gene: TRBD2
CDR3 protein: CAWSIGTSGIGDEQYF

CDR3 length: 15
V gene: TRBV5-5
D gene: TRBD1
CDR3 protein: CASAITGTAYNEQFF

CDR3 length: 13
V gene: TRBV7-2
D gene: TRBD1
CDR3 protein: CASSSQDRGEQYF

CDR3 length: 13
V gene: TRBV10-2
D gene: -
CDR3 protein: CASSQGLRQPQHF

CDR3 length: 13
V gene: TRBV6-2/TRBV6-3
D gene: -
CDR3 protein: CASSYSTGDTQYF